These 30 T cell receptor beta chains originate from one sample sequenced in a study of shared clonotypes between healthy human individuals. TCRdb keeps only in-frame clones here, not all; method: immunoSEQ multiplex PCR. The sample lists a few million clones; approximately 95% were seen once. The sequenced sample consisted of naive CD4+ T cells from PBMCs. Subset given: CD45RA+ positively selected. The receptors stem from a man aged 18 to 30 in good health. Some clones in this sample may be carry-over from other donors' samples.

The rearrangement joins TRBV9 to TRBJ1-1, with TRBD1 identical over 10 bases. The V and J ends lost 2 bases and 0 bases, in that order; junction bases with no gene match: 4. The CDR3 has 16 amino acids. Germline CDR1 is SGDLS and CDR2 is YYNGEE. Here the CDR3 DNA reads TGTGCCAGCAGCGTTGGGACAGGGGTCATGAACACTGAAGCTTTCTTT. It codes for CASSVGTGVMNTEAFF.

The chain uses TRBV7-9 and TRBJ2-1; either TRBD1 or TRBD2 may supply D (6 bases each). V lost 3 bases and J 4 bases, leaving 13 bases between the germline ends. Germline values: CDR1 SEHNR, CDR2 FQNEAQ (reference sequence). The length of the CDR3 is 15 residues. CDR3 protein: CASSLWGAKYNEQFF. The CDR3 bases are TGTGCCAGCAGCTTGTGGGGGGCGAAATACAATGAGCAGTTCTTC.

The V gene is TRBV5-4, the J gene TRBJ1-2, with TRBD1 as a possible D gene (6 bases). This CDR3 is 14 amino acids long. Germline CDR1 SGHNT, CDR2 YYREEE (reference sequence). Trimming cost V 4 bases and J 4 bases, with 14 bases left between them. DNA of the CDR3: TGTGCCAGCAGCAAAACGGACAGAAGCTATGGCTACACCTTC. Its protein is CASSKTDRSYGYTF.

As to this clone: Other DNA sequences in this sample translate to the same CDR3. CDR3 amino acids: CASSYGPVNNEQFF. Written as DNA, the CDR3 is TGTGCCAGCAGTTACGGCCCAGTTAACAATGAGCAGTTCTTC. The rearrangement links TRBV6-6 to TRBJ2-1; D ambiguous. Looked up from germline, CDR1 is MNHNY and CDR2 is SVGAGI (reference sequence). This CDR3 is built from 14 residues. The V and J ends lost 2 bases and 5 bases respectively, with 10 bases between them.

J is TRBJ1-1 and V is TRBV30; 7 positions match TRBD1. The ends lost 0 bases at V and 3 bases at J; junction bases unmatched: 4. The CDR3 length is 14 residues. The V gene's germline CDR1 is GTSNPN and CDR2 SVGIG (reference sequence). In nucleotides, the CDR3 is TGTGCCTGGAGTGTTTGGGACAGAGACACTGAAGCTTTCTTT. This translates into CAWSVWDRDTEAFF.

This clone was seen only once. The chain carries TRBV4-1 and TRBJ1-1, with D maybe TRBD1 (6 bases). CDR1 and CDR2 (germline): MGHRA, YSYEKL. The CDR3 has 17 residues. Trimming shortened V by 2 bases and J by 3 bases, and 19 bases separated the two germline ends. The CDR3 DNA reads TGCGCCAGCAGCCAACTCGGGACACGCAATTGGCACACTGAAGCTTTCTTT. Translated: CASSQLGTRNWHTEAFF.

This chain links TRBV4-2 with TRBJ2-3; D may be TRBD2 (6 bases). The germline gives CDR1 LGHNA, CDR2 YNFKEQ. With 4 bases removed from V and 0 bases from J, the gap between germline ends came to 8 bases. The CDR3 totals 14 residues. The CDR3 spells CASSPGTSTDTQYF. The CDR3 bases are TGTGCCAGCAGCCCCGGGACTAGCACAGATACGCAGTATTTT.

V gene TRBV7-9 combines with J gene TRBJ2-7, with a weak D call TRBD2 (6 bases). The CDR3 is made up of 14 amino acids. V gave up 5 bases and J gave up 2 bases, with 13 bases separating them. Germline CDR1 reads SEHNR; CDR2 reads FQNEAQ (reference sequence). The CDR3 here is CASSLSRGPYEQYF. Here the CDR3 DNA reads TGTGCCAGCAGCCTCTCGCGGGGACCCTACGAGCAGTACTTC.

This clone is a singleton in its sample. The chain employs TRBV5-1 and TRBJ2-5, with D tentatively TRBD2 (5 bases). The DNA end favors TRBJ2-7, so the J call may be wrong. This CDR3 has 15 residues. CDR1 SGHRS and CDR2 YFSETQ come from the germline V gene. Here the CDR3 reads CASAPQASGTYEQYF. CDR3 bases: TGCGCCAGCGCCCCCCAGGCATCCGGGACCTACGAGCAGTACTTC.

The J gene is TRBJ1-2, the V gene TRBV7-2, with 8 bases aligning to TRBD1. Germline V lookup: CDR1 SGHTA, CDR2 FQGNSA. The CDR3 has 15 residues. Trimming cost V 4 bases and J 2 bases; bases outside gene matches: 6. The CDR3, as DNA: TGTGCCAGCAGCTACGGGGACAGGCTGAACTATGGCTACACCTTC. As protein: CASSYGDRLNYGYTF.

In this sample, this clone turned up a few times. J is TRBJ1-3 and V is TRBV15; TRBD1 is a possible D gene (5 bases). CDR1 is LNHNV and CDR2 is YYDKDF in the germline V gene (reference sequence). The CDR3 has 16 residues. V lost 0 bases and J lost 5, with 14 bases in between. The CDR3 coding sequence is TGTGCCACCAGCAGAGATCGCGGAGCAGGGAGAAACACCATATATTTT. It translates to CATSRDRGAGRNTIYF.

This sequence joins TRBV28 and TRBJ1-4; D remains ambiguous. This CDR3 is 15 amino acids long. V gave up 4 bases and J gave up 8 bases, with 17 bases separating them. Germline CDR1 reads MDHEN; CDR2 reads SYDVKM. The CDR3 loop is CASSSSTTLGEKLFF. The CDR3 nucleotides read TGTGCCAGCAGTTCCTCGACTACCCTGGGGGAAAAACTGTTTTTT. The full variable domain, with the rest looked up from reference TRBV28 and TRBJ1-4, is DVKVTQSSRYLVKRTGEKVFLECVQDMDHENMFWYRQDPGLGLRLIYFSYDVKMKEKGDIPEGYSVSREKKERFSLILESASTNQTSMYLCASSSSTTLGEKLFFGSGTQLSVL.

The chain links TRBV29-1 to TRBJ2-7; TRBD2 matches 9 bases. Germline CDR1 and CDR2: SQVTM and ANQGSEA. V shed 6 bases and J 2 bases; nucleotides not matched to a gene: 5. The CDR3 has 13 amino acids. CDR3 sequence (DNA): TGCAGCGTGGGACTAGCAAGGCCCTACGAGCAGTACTTC. Its translation is CSVGLARPYEQYF.

The chain couples TRBV5-4 to TRBJ2-6, with unresolved D. V was clipped by 10 bases and J by 2 bases, with 16 bases between them. The CDR3 length is 15 residues. CDR1 is SGHNT, CDR2 YYREEE, per germline (reference sequence). CDR3 protein: CAGVISQAGANVLTF. For the CDR3, the DNA is TGTGCCGGAGTAATTAGTCAAGCTGGGGCCAACGTCCTGACTTTC.

The chain employs TRBV11-2 and TRBJ2-1; 10 bases align to TRBD2. Germline loops: CDR1 SGHAT, CDR2 FQNNGV. The CDR3 is 15 residues long. With 3 bases clipped from V and 4 bases from J, the junction kept 3 bases outside the gene matches. CDR3 bases: TGTGCCAGCAGCTTCTCTAGCGGGAGTTACAATGAGCAGTTCTTC. This codes for CASSFSSGSYNEQFF.

CDR3 protein: CASSTQPGKADTQYF. CDR3 DNA sequence: TGTGCCAGCAGCACACAACCAGGGAAAGCAGATACGCAGTATTTT. The chain uses TRBV7-3 and TRBJ2-3; possibly TRBD1 for D (5 bases). The V gene's germline CDR1 is SGHTA and CDR2 FQGTGA. V was pared by 5 bases and J by 4 bases, with 16 bases between. The CDR3 loop spans 15 amino acids.

CDR3 nucleotides: TGTGCCAGCAGCGTAGCCCCGATAGGACCTCCTACTTTCGAGCAGTACTTC. It codes for CASSVAPIGPPTFEQYF. The chain combines TRBV9 with TRBJ2-7; D remains ambiguous. V lost 0 bases and J 6 bases, leaving 22 bases between the germline ends. This CDR3 is built from 17 residues. CDR1 is SGDLS, CDR2 YYNGEE, per germline. Full variable domain (missing parts from reference TRBV9 and TRBJ2-7): DSGVTQTPKHLITATGQRVTLRCSPRSGDLSVYWYQQSLDQGLQFLIQYYNGEERAKGNILERFSAQQFPDLHSELNLSSLELGDSALYFCASSVAPIGPPTFEQYFGPGTRLTVT.

This chain connects TRBV4-3 to TRBJ1-2, with a possible D match to TRBD1 (5 bases). This CDR3 region has 15 residues. V was cut by 1 base and J by 3 bases, with 12 bases left in between. CDR1 and CDR2 (germline): LGHNA, YSLEER. The CDR3 DNA follows: TGCGCCAGCAGCCAAGGTCGAGGGGACGACTATGGCTACACCTTC. It encodes CASSQGRGDDYGYTF.

This rearrangement joins TRBV29-1 to TRBJ1-2; 7 bases are a match to TRBD1. The CDR3 consists of 13 residues. Per germline, CDR1 SQVTM and CDR2 ANQGSEA. Losses at the gene ends were 7 bases for V and 4 bases for J; bases not matched to a gene: 9. The CDR3 is CSALTGPSYGYTF. Here the CDR3 DNA reads TGCAGCGCCCTGACAGGGCCCTCCTATGGCTACACCTTC.

The chain's CDR3 is CASSFPGNTGELFF. The CDR3 DNA is TGTGCCAGCAGCTTCCCAGGAAACACCGGGGAGCTGTTTTTT. The chain uses TRBV5-4 and TRBJ2-2; D is ambiguous. The CDR3 contains 14 residues. The V and J ends lost 2 bases and 2 bases respectively, with 7 bases between them. Germline V lookup: CDR1 SGHNT, CDR2 YYREEE (reference sequence).

This sequence joins TRBV28 and TRBJ1-1; 8 bases fit TRBD1. The CDR3 is made up of 15 amino acids. V trimming: 9 bases; J trimming: 11 bases; junction bases outside the gene matches: 20. Germline CDR1 MDHEN, CDR2 SYDVKM. CDR3 sequence: CASKTGANNENAAFF. The CDR3 bases are TGTGCCAGTAAGACAGGGGCGAACAATGAAAACGCGGCTTTCTTT.

The chain links TRBV28 to TRBJ2-5, with D possibly TRBD1 on 6 matching bases. The CDR3 loop spans 15 amino acids. Trimming removed 6 bases at V and 6 bases at J, with 20 bases between. From germline, CDR1 is MDHEN and CDR2 SYDVKM. The CDR3 spells CASSPGPGAEKTQYF. The CDR3 nucleotides read TGTGCCAGCAGCCCTGGTCCAGGGGCCGAAAAGACCCAGTACTTC.

The chain employs TRBV2 and TRBJ1-5, with 7 bases aligning to TRBD1. This CDR3 comprises 14 residues. With 4 bases clipped from V and 4 bases from J, the junction kept 4 bases outside the gene matches. Germline values: CDR1 SNHLY, CDR2 FYNNEI. CDR3: CASSARGGNQPQHF. The CDR3 nucleotides read TGTGCCAGCAGTGCCAGGGGGGGAAATCAGCCCCAGCATTTT. The variable domain in full, with the rest retrieved from reference TRBV2 and TRBJ1-5, is EPEVTQTPSHQVTQMGQEVILRCVPISNHLYFYWYRQILGQKVEFLVSFYNNEISEKSEIFDDQFSVERPDGSNFTLKIRSTKLEDSAMYFCASSARGGNQPQHFGDGTRLSIL.

This rearrangement joins TRBV7-2 to TRBJ2-6; 7 bases map to TRBD1. This CDR3 spans 15 amino acids. The V and J ends lost 5 bases and 2 bases, in that order; junction bases with no gene match: 3. Germline V gives CDR1 SGHTA, CDR2 FQGNSA. CDR3 protein: CASSQQGTGANVLTF. CDR3 DNA: TGTGCCAGCAGCCAACAGGGGACTGGGGCCAACGTCCTGACTTTC.

The chain uses TRBV19 and TRBJ1-3; tentative D call: TRBD1 (5 bases). Germline V gives CDR1 LNHDA, CDR2 SQIVND (reference sequence). The V end lost 7 bases, the J end lost 0 bases, and 7 bases lay between the germline ends. The CDR3 runs 13 residues. CDR3 bases: TGTGCCAGTACGAGGGGCTCTGGAAACACCATATATTTT. This sequence encodes CASTRGSGNTIYF.

The V gene is TRBV5-6, the J gene TRBJ2-7; D possibly corresponds to TRBD1 (6 bases). The germline V gene has CDR1 SGHDT and CDR2 YYEEEE. V lost 1 base and J lost 2, with 13 bases in between. The length of the CDR3 is 15 residues. The CDR3 bases are TGTGCCAGCAGCTTGCGCCGACAGGCCACCTACGAGCAGTACTTC. Encoded protein: CASSLRRQATYEQYF.

The DNA for the CDR3 is TGTGCCAGCAGTAACAGGGCCACTGAAGCTTTCTTT. Its translation is CASSNRATEAFF. The rearrangement uses TRBV27 and TRBJ1-1, with D perhaps matching TRBD1 (6 bases). CDR3 length: 12 amino acids. The V gene's germline CDR1 is MNHEY and CDR2 SMNVEV (reference sequence). V was pared by 5 bases and J by 4 bases, with 8 bases between.

This chain uses TRBV28 with TRBJ1-1; weak D call: TRBD1 (5 bases). The germline CDR1 and CDR2 sequences are MDHEN and SYDVKM. Deletions cut 5 bases from V and 4 bases from J, with 14 bases between. The CDR3 sequence is 14 residues long. CDR3: CASSGTGQGTEAFF. CDR3 sequence (DNA): TGTGCCAGCAGTGGGACGGGGCAGGGCACTGAAGCTTTCTTT.

This clone was observed a few times. The CDR3 region is CATLGQGGANYGYTF. The CDR3 nucleotides are TGTGCCACCCTAGGACAGGGAGGGGCTAACTATGGCTACACCTTC. The V gene is TRBV7-2, the J gene TRBJ1-2; TRBD1 agrees at 8 bases. The germline CDR1 and CDR2 sequences are SGHTA and FQGNSA. V lost 10 bases and J lost 0; bases outside the gene matches: 10. The CDR3 sequence is 15 residues long.

This chain joins TRBV4-1 and TRBJ2-1; 10 positions match TRBD2. The CDR3 extends over 19 amino acids. The V and J ends lost 5 bases and 0 bases, in that order; junction bases with no gene match: 13. Germline CDR1 and CDR2: MGHRA and YSYEKL. This chain's CDR3 is CASSWLRGLAGGSYNEQFF. CDR3 in DNA: TGCGCCAGCAGCTGGTTAAGGGGGTTAGCGGGAGGCTCCTACAATGAGCAGTTCTTC.